This TCR beta chain was documented in a study of T cells in Graves' hyperthyroidism and ophthalmopathy. Study at large: It was at initial diagnosis, before any treatment, that peripheral blood was collected.

Hyperthyroidism in the patients, aged 18 to 65, was newly diagnosed and under 2 months in duration. Amplification of TCR beta CDR3 regions used RNA as the template. The primer set for the first-round RT-PCR of the TCR CDR3 was HTBI. TCRdb processed the multiplex PCR reads anew with MiXCR; each CDR3 protein has one entry. The data contain 250,000 to 300,000 distinct CDR3 sequences, about 14% of them seen just once; the ten biggest clones take up about 14%. The CDR3 consists of 19 residues. J lost 3 bases, V lost 5 bases, and 18 bases had no gene match. Germline loops: CDR1 SGHNT, CDR2 YENEEA. This clonotype was seen repeatedly, ten times or more.

The V and J genes are TRBV11-3 and TRBJ2-7; 11 bases fit TRBD2. This clonotype was sampled from a woman aged 40 to 55 with Graves' hyperthyroidism that later progressed to Graves' ophthalmopathy. The sample comprised blood. The CDR3 reads CASSHERTAGTSGSYEQYF. DNA for the CDR3: TGTGCCAGCAGCCATGAGAGGACAGCCGGGACTAGCGGTAGCTACGAGCAGTACTTC. The full variable domain, with the rest looked up from reference TRBV11-3 and TRBJ2-7, is EAGVVQSPRYKIIEKKQPVAFWCNPISGHNTLYWYLQNLGQGPELLIRYENEEAVDDSQLPKDRFSAERLKGVDSTLKIQPAELGDSAVYLCASSHERTAGTSGSYEQYFGPGTRLTVT.